Included here is one T cell receptor (beta chain) sequence, with context. Its antigen remains unidentified. Libraries were prepared by immunoSEQ multiplex PCR; TCRdb keeps only in-frame clonotypes and omits some of them. There are about 100,000 clones in the sample; roughly nine tenths occur only once, and roughly 1% lies in the top ten. This sample is part of a study of graft-versus-host responses after intestinal transplantation. This clonotype was obtained from a human donor who was the organ donor for an intestinal transplant. Source: unstimulated CD4+ T cells sorted from spleen or lymph node cells, taken before transplant.

CDR3 sequence: CASSYSSSYNSPLHF. The CDR3 region has the DNA TGTGCCAGCAGTTACTCGAGCTCCTATAATTCACCCCTCCACTTT. The chain couples TRBV6-5 to TRBJ1-6, with D unresolved. The V gene's germline CDR1 is MNHEY and CDR2 SVGAGI. This CDR3 is 15 amino acids long. V shed 0 bases and J shed 0 bases, with 3 bases lying between them.